The 25 T cell receptor beta chains given below trace back to one sample, sequenced in a study of T cells after yellow fever vaccination. TCRdb analysed the 5' RACE reads with MiXCR anew, one entry per CDR3 protein. The top ten hold about 15% of the sample, which has about 360,000 distinct CDR3 sequences, more than 5.5% seen once. The sample in question was PBMCs, obtained 5 days after the yellow fever booster vaccination. All receptors come from a young man who received the YFV17D yellow fever vaccine.

This clonotype was observed at least ten times. The chain uses TRBV5-1 and TRBJ2-5; D may be TRBD1 or TRBD2 (5 bases each). Trimming stripped 4 bases from V and 3 bases from J, with 13 bases between. From germline, CDR1 is SGHRS and CDR2 YFSETQ. This CDR3 has 14 amino acids. CDR3 sequence (DNA): TGCGCCAGCAGCGTAGGGACGGATAAAGAGACCCAGTACTTC. This gives the protein CASSVGTDKETQYF.

This clonotype was recorded many times. The rearrangement joins TRBV7-2 to TRBJ2-3, with TRBD2 matching 10 bases. V dropped 1 base and J dropped 6; count of bases not matched to a gene: 4. The CDR3 spans 15 residues. Germline-derived CDR1 and CDR2 are SGHTA and FQGNSA. The DNA for the CDR3 is TGTGCCAGCAGCTTAGGAGCGGGAGGGGCGGATACGCAGTATTTT. Its protein product is CASSLGAGGADTQYF.

The chain carries TRBV11-2 and TRBJ2-1; 10 bases line up with TRBD2. Trimming took 8 bases from V and 9 from J; bases not matched to a gene: 22. CDR3 length: 18 amino acids. In germline, CDR1 is SGHAT, CDR2 FQNNGV. The CDR3 bases are TGTGCCAGCCCGCTCCCCGTAGGGGGCCTAGCGGGAGAGTTTGAGCAGTTCTTC. It is translated as CASPLPVGGLAGEFEQFF.

This chain connects TRBV12-3 or TRBV12-4 to TRBJ2-7; possibly TRBD1 or TRBD2 for D (5 bases each). The length of the CDR3 is 13 residues. V gave up 7 bases and J gave up 2 bases, with 12 bases separating them. The CDR3 DNA is TGTGCCAGCAATACCGGGGCCCCCTACGAGCAGTACTTC. Translating it yields CASNTGAPYEQYF.

The chain joins TRBV5-1 to TRBJ2-1, with D maybe TRBD2 (6 bases). Trimming took off 3 bases at V and 5 bases at J, with 9 bases between the two ends. CDR3 length: 13 residues. Germline lookup yields CDR1 SGHRS and CDR2 YFSETQ. CDR3 in DNA: TGCGCCAGCAGCTCTGGCGGGAACAATGAGCAGTTCTTC. It encodes CASSSGGNNEQFF.

This clonotype showed up just a few times. The chain links TRBV5-1 to TRBJ2-1; D perhaps matches TRBD2 (6 bases). The CDR3 has 15 amino acids. Germline lookup yields CDR1 SGHRS and CDR2 YFSETQ. Trimming shortened V by 0 bases and J by 7 bases, and 14 bases separated the two germline ends. The CDR3 spells CASSLVASAGNEQFF. Here the CDR3 DNA reads TGCGCCAGCAGCTTGGTGGCTAGCGCGGGGAATGAGCAGTTCTTC.

The sample holds many counts of this clonotype. The chain couples TRBV15 to TRBJ2-5; D is perhaps TRBD2 (5 bases). Trimming stripped 5 bases from V and 0 bases from J, with 16 bases between. This CDR3 has 16 residues. Per germline, CDR1 LNHNV and CDR2 YYDKDF (reference sequence). CDR3 sequence reads: CATSGPGWRDQETQYF. The CDR3 DNA is TGTGCCACCAGCGGCCCCGGCTGGCGGGACCAAGAGACCCAGTACTTC.

The chain couples TRBV12-3 or TRBV12-4 to TRBJ1-5; D is undetermined. The CDR3 contains 12 residues. The V end was cut by 5 bases, the J end by 3 bases, with 5 bases between. In DNA, the CDR3 is TGTGCCAGCAGTAAAAACAATCAGCCCCAGCATTTT. Translation gives CASSKNNQPQHF.

This rearrangement joins TRBV9 to TRBJ2-7; 9 nucleotides match TRBD2. The germline V gene has CDR1 SGDLS and CDR2 YYNGEE. CDR3 length: 15 amino acids. V dropped 0 bases and J dropped 3; count of bases not matched to a gene: 4. The DNA for the CDR3 is TGTGCCAGCAGCGTAGGACTAGCGGCCATCTACGAGCAGTACTTC. It translates to CASSVGLAAIYEQYF.

V is TRBV20-1 and J is TRBJ2-5; tentatively, D is TRBD1 (6 bases). V was shortened by 1 base and J by 4 bases, with 25 bases between the two germline ends. This CDR3 is built from 18 residues. Germline V gene lookup returns CDR1 DFQATT and CDR2 SNEGSKA (reference sequence). CDR3 sequence (DNA): TGCAGTGCTAGAGTCCAGCGTCGGACAGTGATGAAGGGAGAGACCCAGTACTTC. Its protein product is CSARVQRRTVMKGETQYF.

In its sample, this clonotype was seen a few times. The DNA of the CDR3 is TGTGCCAGCAGTTACTACCGAGAGACCCAGTACTTC. As protein: CASSYYRETQYF. V is TRBV6-6 and J is TRBJ2-5, with D unclear. From germline, CDR1 is MNHNY and CDR2 SVGAGI (reference sequence). This CDR3 has 12 amino acids. Trimming removed 1 base from V and 4 bases from J, with 4 bases in between.

The rearrangement links TRBV20-1 to TRBJ2-7; D is unclear. There are 10 residues in the CDR3. CDR1 and CDR2 (germline): DFQATT, SNEGSKA (reference sequence). V gave up 5 bases and J gave up 2 bases, with 4 bases separating them. The CDR3 spells CSADTYEQYF. The CDR3 bases are TGCAGTGCTGACACCTACGAGCAGTACTTC.

The V and J genes are TRBV15 and TRBJ2-5; no clear D gene. The CDR3 is made up of 13 amino acids. Trimming cost V 0 bases and J 8 bases, with 10 bases left between them. Per the germline V gene, CDR1 is LNHNV and CDR2 is YYDKDF (reference sequence). The DNA of the CDR3 is TGTGCCACCAGCAGAGAGGACCTGGGTACCCAGTACTTC. It specifies CATSREDLGTQYF. The complete variable domain, with remaining parts taken from reference TRBV15 and TRBJ2-5, reads DAMVIQNPRYQVTQFGKPVTLSCSQTLNHNVMYWYQQKSSQAPKLLFHYYDKDFNNEADTPDNFQSRRPNTSFCFLDIRSPGLGDTAMYLCATSREDLGTQYFGPGTRLLVL.

The table lists this clonotype with many counts. The genes are TRBV3-1 and TRBJ2-7, with D possibly TRBD2 on 5 matching bases. The germline V and J ends were trimmed by 2 bases and 5 bases, with 10 bases remaining between them. This CDR3 has 13 amino acids. Germline CDR1 reads LGHDT; CDR2 reads YNNKEL (reference sequence). This CDR3 is CASSQNPGNEQYF. The CDR3 DNA reads as TGTGCCAGCAGCCAAAATCCGGGAAACGAGCAGTACTTC.

Many counts were recorded for this clonotype. The gene calls are TRBV10-3 and TRBJ2-7; 8 nucleotides line up with TRBD1. Germline values: CDR1 ENHRY, CDR2 SYGVKD. The length of the CDR3 is 17 residues. Trimming removed 4 bases from V and 6 bases from J; junction bases left unmatched: 17. The CDR3, as DNA: TGTGCCATCAGTGGCGGCTCCTCGACAGGGGAAGCACTCGAGCAGTACTTC. Its protein product is CAISGGSSTGEALEQYF.

This clonotype was recorded at least ten times. The rearrangement joins TRBV20-1 to TRBJ2-1; TRBD1 agrees at 9 bases. V trimming: 3 bases; J trimming: 15 bases; junction bases outside the gene matches: 12. The germline V gene encodes CDR1 DFQATT and CDR2 SNEGSKA (reference sequence). This CDR3 is 13 amino acids long. As DNA, the CDR3 is TGCAGTGCTAGTCGGACAGGGGATGAGGGTGGGTTCTTC. Amino acids: CSASRTGDEGGFF.

In its sample, this clonotype was seen many times. The V and J genes are TRBV25-1 and TRBJ2-7, with D possibly TRBD2 on 5 matching bases. The CDR3 contains 13 residues. The V gene's germline CDR1 is MGHDK and CDR2 SYGVNS. The ends were cut back, 8 bases at V and 1 base at J, with 12 bases in the middle. The CDR3 DNA reads TGTGCCAGCCGAGGGAGTGGGTCCTACGAGCAGTACTTC. It is translated as CASRGSGSYEQYF.

This clonotype has at least ten counts. The J gene is TRBJ2-3, the V gene TRBV6-1; either TRBD1 or TRBD2 may supply D (5 bases each). Looked up from germline, CDR1 is MNHNS and CDR2 is SASEGT. There are 13 residues in the CDR3. Trimming cost V 10 bases and J 2 bases, with 13 bases left between them. The CDR3, as DNA: TGTGCCACCTCGGGACCACACACAGATACGCAGTATTTT. Translation gives CATSGPHTDTQYF.

About this clonotype itself: The junction shows a germline mismatch at one end, possibly a read error. This chain connects TRBV12-3 or TRBV12-4 to TRBJ2-3; 11 bases map to TRBD2. This CDR3 spans 14 amino acids. The CDR3 DNA reads TGTGCCAGCCGTTTAGCGGGAGGGCAAGATACGCAGTATTTT. Translation gives CASRLAGGQDTQYF.

At least ten counts were recorded for this clonotype. This sequence joins TRBV20-1 and TRBJ1-4, with D possibly TRBD1 on 5 matching bases. The CDR3 loop spans 18 amino acids. Germline-derived CDR1 and CDR2 are DFQATT and SNEGSKA (reference sequence). The germline V and J ends were trimmed by 0 bases and 0 bases, with 17 bases remaining between them. Written as DNA, the CDR3 is TGCAGTGCTAGAGAAGGGCTTGGGACGTGGGCAACTAATGAAAAACTGTTTTTT. It yields the protein CSAREGLGTWATNEKLFF.

This clonotype was counted at least ten times. The chain recombines TRBV29-1 with TRBJ2-7; TRBD2 matches 10 bases. This CDR3 is built from 15 residues. With 5 bases clipped from V and 0 bases from J, the junction kept 7 bases outside the gene matches. Germline CDR1 SQVTM, CDR2 ANQGSEA. The CDR3 region is CSVQTSGASSYEQYF. DNA for the CDR3: TGCAGCGTTCAAACTAGCGGGGCGAGCTCCTACGAGCAGTACTTC.

V usage is TRBV2 and J usage is TRBJ2-4; no clear D gene. The V gene's germline CDR1 is SNHLY and CDR2 FYNNEI. The V end was cut by 7 bases, the J end by 1 base, with 14 bases between. CDR3 length: 15 amino acids. The CDR3 reads CASKNPTRAKNIQYF. The CDR3 nucleotides are TGTGCCAGCAAGAATCCAACGCGGGCCAAAAACATTCAGTACTTC.

This clonotype was recorded many times. The V call is TRBV19, the J call TRBJ2-7, with D maybe TRBD2 (6 bases). Germline values: CDR1 LNHDA, CDR2 SQIVND (reference sequence). Trimming took off 5 bases at V and 5 bases at J, with 13 bases between the two ends. This CDR3 is 13 amino acids long. CDR3 in amino acids: CASSLSGGDEQYF. The CDR3 DNA reads TGTGCCAGTAGTCTTAGCGGAGGAGACGAGCAGTACTTC.

Turning to this clonotype: A read error is possible here, since a much larger clone lies one base away. Lacking the conserved final phenylalanine or tryptophan, this CDR3 likely reflects a read error. The V gene is TRBV6-2 or TRBV6-3, the J gene TRBJ2-1; tentatively, D is TRBD2 (5 bases). The germline V gene encodes CDR1 MNHEY and CDR2 SVGEGT. V was clipped by 2 bases and J by 6 bases, with 14 bases between them. The CDR3 loop spans 15 amino acids. The CDR3 region has the DNA TGTGCCAGCAGTTACCCGACTACGGCGGGCAATGAGCAGTTCTCC. Residues: CASSYPTTAGNEQFS.

The chain recombines TRBV5-4 with TRBJ2-5, with D maybe TRBD1 (6 bases). The CDR3 covers 14 residues. The germline V gene has CDR1 SGHNT and CDR2 YYREEE (reference sequence). With 4 bases removed from V and 4 bases from J, the gap between germline ends came to 14 bases. This CDR3 reads CASSRVGAGETQYF. CDR3 bases: TGTGCCAGCAGCCGGGTGGGGGCTGGAGAGACCCAGTACTTC. Using reference TRBV5-4 and TRBJ2-5 for the parts outside the CDR3, the full variable domain is ETGVTQSPTHLIKTRGQQVTLRCSSQSGHNTVSWYQQALGQGPQFIFQYYREEENGRGNFPPRFSGLQFPNYSSELNVNALELDDSALYLCASSRVGAGETQYFGPGTRLLVL.